This TCR beta chain is from a study of naive and memory T cell subsets. Alpha and beta constant region primers primed reverse transcription for blood and skin samples. Four PCR rounds used nested alpha and beta constant region primers plus the SP2 primer. TCRdb independently ran MiXCR on the 5' RACE reads; one entry per CDR3 protein. The data contain more than 20,000 distinct CDR3 sequences, around 4.2% of them singletons. CDR1 is LNHDA and CDR2 is SQIVND in the germline V gene (reference sequence). CDR3 size: 13 residues. The germline V and J ends were trimmed by 1 base and 6 bases, with 6 bases remaining between them. Adult healthy volunteers gave 2.5 ml peripheral blood for whole-blood RNA. The library had UMIs added by 3' ligation of an oligonucleotide to TCR cDNA. Reverse transcription used DNase-treated unsorted total RNA, aiming for roughly 1 to 1000 ng. This clonotype was detected many times.

The chain is built from TRBV19 and TRBJ2-2; the D is unclear. This TCR was sampled from a male donor in good health. The CDR3 nucleotides are TGTGCCAGTAGTATAGTTAGGGCCGGGGAGCTGTTTTTT. Amino acid sequence: CASSIVRAGELFF.